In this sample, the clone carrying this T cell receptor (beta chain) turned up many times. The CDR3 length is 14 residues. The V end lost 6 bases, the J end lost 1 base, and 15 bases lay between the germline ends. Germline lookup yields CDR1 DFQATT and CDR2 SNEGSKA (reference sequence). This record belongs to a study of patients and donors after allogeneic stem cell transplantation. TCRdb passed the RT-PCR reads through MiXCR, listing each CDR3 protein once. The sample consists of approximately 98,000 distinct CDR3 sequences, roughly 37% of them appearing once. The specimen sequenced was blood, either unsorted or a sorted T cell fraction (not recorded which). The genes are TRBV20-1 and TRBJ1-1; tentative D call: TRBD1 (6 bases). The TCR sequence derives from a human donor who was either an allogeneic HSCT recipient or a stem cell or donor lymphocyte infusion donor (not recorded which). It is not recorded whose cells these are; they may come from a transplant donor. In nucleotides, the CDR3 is TGCAGTGCCACAACCGACAGGAAGAACACTGAAGCTTTCTTT. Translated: CSATTDRKNTEAFF.